These 14 T cell receptor beta chains were sequenced from one sample in a study of T-cell reconstitution after alpha-beta-depleted transplantation in children. As it was prepared, the TCRbeta library received unique molecular identifiers. Each CDR3 protein is one row after TCRdb ran MiXCR on the PCR reads. This sample has tens of thousands of distinct CDR3 sequences, with about 50% found just once. The input for sequencing was peripheral blood, taken before TCRalphabeta/CD19-depleted stem cell transplant. Receptors were obtained from a boy in the first two years of life with SCID, due to receive a stem cell transplant.

This chain links TRBV18 with TRBJ1-2; no clear D. The CDR3 is 13 residues long. The ends were cut back, 1 base at V and 9 bases at J, with 12 bases in the middle. Germline V CDR1 and CDR2: KGHSH, LQKENI. The CDR3 region has the DNA TGTGCCAGCTCACCACGGAAAGATTTTAGCTACACCTTC. Translation: CASSPRKDFSYTF. Drawing the rest from reference TRBV18 and TRBJ1-2, the complete variable domain is NAGVMQNPRHLVRRRGQEARLRCSPMKGHSHVYWYRQLPEEGLKFMVYLQKENIIDESGMPKERFSAEFPKEGPSILRIQQVVRGDSAAYFCASSPRKDFSYTFGSGTRLTVV.

V is TRBV12-3 or TRBV12-4 and J is TRBJ1-2; D is possibly TRBD1 (5 bases). This CDR3 has 13 residues. V lost 1 base and J lost 8, with 11 bases in between. The chain's CDR3 is CASSLVGTYGYTF. The CDR3 nucleotides are TGTGCCAGCAGTTTAGTAGGGACCTACGGCTACACCTTC.

This clonotype was seen more than once but under ten times. This rearrangement joins TRBV7-8 to TRBJ2-5; 8 nucleotides align to TRBD2. Germline V gives CDR1 SGHVS, CDR2 FQNEAQ. V lost 0 bases to trimming and J lost 2 bases; unmatched junction nucleotides: 5. The CDR3 is 16 amino acids. The DNA for the CDR3 is TGTGCCAGCAGCTTAGCTCGGGGGGGTTGGCAAGAGACCCAGTACTTC. This sequence encodes CASSLARGGWQETQYF.

Ten or more counts support this clonotype. The V and J genes are TRBV6-1 and TRBJ2-7, with 7 bases identical to TRBD1. Germline-derived CDR1 and CDR2 are MNHNS and SASEGT. Trimming removed 6 bases from V and 2 bases from J; junction bases left unmatched: 10. The CDR3 runs 15 residues. CDR3 loop: CASREPGQSTYEQYF. The DNA for the CDR3 is TGTGCCAGCAGGGAACCGGGACAGAGTACCTACGAGCAGTACTTC.

This clonotype has at least ten counts. V and J are TRBV10-2 and TRBJ2-3, with 7 bases lining up with TRBD2. CDR3 length: 16 residues. Germline V gene data show CDR1 as WSHSY and CDR2 as SAAADI. Trimming removed 8 bases from V and 2 bases from J; junction bases left unmatched: 13. DNA of the CDR3: TGCGCCAGCGAGGGAGGCGGGGGAACATTCACAGATACGCAGTATTTT. Translating it yields CASEGGGGTFTDTQYF.

The chain links TRBV29-1 to TRBJ1-5; D uncertain. The CDR3 spans 13 residues. V lost 7 bases and J 0 bases, leaving 10 bases between the germline ends. Germline values: CDR1 SQVTM, CDR2 ANQGSEA. CDR3: CSGQENSNQPQHF. The CDR3 DNA is TGCAGCGGGCAGGAGAATAGCAATCAGCCCCAGCATTTT.

The gene calls are TRBV12-3 or TRBV12-4 and TRBJ1-4, with 12 nucleotides matching TRBD1. The CDR3 covers 17 residues. V was clipped by 5 bases and J by 6 bases; unmatched bases: 10. CDR3 residues: CASSPGTGGEGYEKLFF. CDR3 nucleotide sequence: TGTGCCAGCAGTCCCGGGACAGGGGGCGAGGGGTATGAAAAACTGTTTTTT.

The chain employs TRBV6-6 and TRBJ2-7; D gene ambiguous. The CDR3 covers 13 residues. With 6 bases removed from V and 3 bases from J, the gap between germline ends came to 12 bases. Germline V lookup: CDR1 MNHNY, CDR2 SVGAGI (reference sequence). DNA for the CDR3: TGTGCCAGCAGCCCCTGGCCCGGCTACGAGCAGTACTTC. Its translation is CASSPWPGYEQYF.

The genes are TRBV5-1 and TRBJ2-1; TRBD2 might be the D (5 bases). Germline loops: CDR1 SGHRS, CDR2 YFSETQ. Trimming cost V 2 bases and J 7 bases, with 13 bases left between them. The CDR3 has 14 amino acids. The chain's CDR3 is CASSFVEGINEQFF. In nucleotides, the CDR3 is TGCGCCAGCAGCTTCGTAGAGGGAATAAATGAGCAGTTCTTC.

This rearrangement joins TRBV7-3 to TRBJ1-1; weak D call: TRBD1 (6 bases). This CDR3 is built from 13 residues. V was trimmed by 5 bases and J by 5 bases, leaving 12 bases between them. Germline loops: CDR1 SGHTA, CDR2 FQGTGA. For the CDR3, the DNA is TGTGCCAGCAGCACACAGGGTTTGACTGAAGCTTTCTTT. Protein: CASSTQGLTEAFF.

The chain employs TRBV19 and TRBJ2-1; D gene uncertain. CDR3 length equals 13 residues. Germline CDR1 reads LNHDA; CDR2 reads SQIVND (reference sequence). The V and J ends lost 8 bases and 2 bases respectively, with 10 bases between them. CDR3 in DNA: TGTGCCAGTTCGCGGCGTACCTACAATGAGCAGTTCTTC. It codes for CASSRRTYNEQFF.

The chain couples TRBV5-1 to TRBJ2-7; D might be TRBD1 (6 bases). The CDR3 is 14 amino acids. With 3 bases removed from V and 6 bases from J, the gap between germline ends came to 16 bases. The germline V gene encodes CDR1 SGHRS and CDR2 YFSETQ. CDR3 nucleotide sequence: TGCGCCAGCAGCTACCGGGACAACTACGTCGAGCAGTACTTC. Translating it yields CASSYRDNYVEQYF.

The chain employs TRBV7-3 and TRBJ2-5; D is possibly TRBD1 (6 bases). Germline loops: CDR1 SGHTA, CDR2 FQGTGA. Trimming stripped 5 bases from V and 2 bases from J, with 9 bases between. CDR3 length equals 13 residues. The chain's CDR3 is CASSRQVQETQYF. The CDR3 DNA reads TGTGCCAGCAGCCGACAGGTTCAAGAGACCCAGTACTTC.

This clonotype was detected many times. The rearrangement links TRBV7-3 to TRBJ2-3; D is unclear. CDR3 length: 13 residues. The germline CDR1 and CDR2 sequences are SGHTA and FQGTGA. V dropped 0 bases and J dropped 4 bases, with 5 bases sitting between them. The CDR3 is CASSLTSSDTQYF. The CDR3 DNA is TGTGCCAGCAGCTTAACTAGCTCAGATACGCAGTATTTT.